A selection of T cell receptor beta chains follows, all from one sample in a study of shared clonotypes between healthy human individuals. Repertoires were generated with immunoSEQ multiplex PCR, while TCRdb's copy carries only in-frame clones and drops some. The sample holds some 2,500,000 clones, over 85% seen once. The sequenced material came from naive CD4+ T cells from PBMCs. The receptors were gathered from a man aged 18 to 29 in good health. Some clones in this sample may be carry-over from other donors' samples. CDR3s include the opening cysteine and the closing phenylalanine or tryptophan. D genes are given only for firm matches. For some rows the clone size is stated as once, few or many, or as a class when expanded; others skip it.

CDR3nt: TGTGCCAGCAGTGACGGGCAGGGATCCACAGATACGCAGTATTTT
CDR3aa: CASSDGQGSTDTQYF
d_gene: .
v_gene: TRBV6-4
j_gene: TRBJ2-3
abundance: .

CDR3nt: TGTGCCAGCAGATACTCCATCTTGAACACTGAAGCTTTCTTT
CDR3aa: CASRYSILNTEAFF
d_gene: .
v_gene: TRBV28
j_gene: TRBJ1-1
abundance: .

CDR3nt: TGTGCCAGCAGCGTAGCGTTCCTTGGGGAGCTGTTTTTT
CDR3aa: CASSVAFLGELFF
d_gene: .
v_gene: TRBV9
j_gene: TRBJ2-2
abundance: .

CDR3nt: TGTGCCAGCAGGGAAAGGACGACTATCAATGAGCAGTTCTTC
CDR3aa: CASRERTTINEQFF
d_gene: .
v_gene: TRBV28
j_gene: TRBJ2-1
abundance: once

CDR3nt: TGTGCCAGCACGTCGGGGAGGGCCTTTTACGAGCAGTACTTC
CDR3aa: CASTSGRAFYEQYF
d_gene: TRBD2
v_gene: TRBV7-9
j_gene: TRBJ2-7
abundance: .

CDR3nt: TGTGCCAGTAGTCACCGGGACAGCAATCAGCCCCAGCATTTT
CDR3aa: CASSHRDSNQPQHF
d_gene: .
v_gene: TRBV19
j_gene: TRBJ1-5
abundance: .

CDR3nt: TGCGCCACCAAAGAATCTAACACCGGGGAGCTGTTTTTT
CDR3aa: CATKESNTGELFF
d_gene: .
v_gene: TRBV10-1
j_gene: TRBJ2-2
abundance: once

CDR3nt: TGTGCCAGCAGTAATACTAGCGGGAGGTTTGGAGATACGCAGTATTTT
CDR3aa: CASSNTSGRFGDTQYF
d_gene: TRBD2
v_gene: TRBV11-2
j_gene: TRBJ2-3
abundance: .

CDR3nt: TGTGCCAGCAGCTACCGACAGGGCCTAGCCAAAAACATTCAGTACTTC
CDR3aa: CASSYRQGLAKNIQYF
d_gene: TRBD1
v_gene: TRBV5-5
j_gene: TRBJ2-4
abundance: .

CDR3nt: TGTGCCAGCAGCCAAGATCGAAGGGGCAGATTGTACGAGCAGTACTTC
CDR3aa: CASSQDRRGRLYEQYF
d_gene: .
v_gene: TRBV4-2
j_gene: TRBJ2-7
abundance: .